Listed here are 18 T cell receptor beta chains from one sample, sequenced in a study of blood T cell repertoires in COVID-19. Measured with immunoSEQ multiplex PCR; TCRdb has only the in-frame clones, and not every one. The sample shows about 34,000 clones, roughly 88% of them seen only once. Material: peripheral blood. The receptors stem from a man older than 75 with acute or convalescent COVID-19.

The V gene is TRBV5-1, the J gene TRBJ1-1, with 7 bases that match TRBD1. The CDR3 extends over 14 amino acids. Germline lookup yields CDR1 SGHRS and CDR2 YFSETQ. Losses at the gene ends were 4 bases for V and 3 bases for J; bases not matched to a gene: 6. In DNA, the CDR3 is TGCGCCAGCAGCGCGTCGACAGGGTACACTGAAGCTTTCTTT. Residues: CASSASTGYTEAFF. Filled out from reference TRBV5-1 and TRBJ1-1, the complete variable domain reads KAGVTQTPRYLIKTRGQQVTLSCSPISGHRSVSWYQQTPGQGLQFLFEYFSETQRNKGNFPGRFSGRQFSNSRSEMNVSTLELGDSALYLCASSASTGYTEAFFGQGTRLTVV.

This chain connects TRBV6-4 to TRBJ2-1; 10 bases are a match to TRBD1. The V and J ends lost 2 bases and 6 bases, in that order; junction bases with no gene match: 4. Looked up from germline, CDR1 is MRHNA and CDR2 is SNTAGT. This CDR3 region has 15 residues. The CDR3 DNA sequence: TGTGCCAGCAGTGACCGGGACAGGGGTATCAATGAGCAGTTCTTC. This codes for CASSDRDRGINEQFF.

Concerning this clone itself: The same CDR3 arises from other DNA sequences in this sample as well. The gene calls are TRBV11-3 and TRBJ2-2, with 8 positions matching TRBD1. With 5 bases clipped from V and 5 bases from J, the junction kept 13 bases outside the gene matches. Per the germline V gene, CDR1 is SGHNT and CDR2 is YENEEA. The CDR3 has 17 residues. Here the CDR3 reads CASSTDRVNPTTGELFF. In DNA, the CDR3 is TGTGCCAGCAGCACGGACAGGGTAAACCCCACGACCGGGGAGCTGTTTTTT.

The CDR3 nucleotides read TGTGCCAGCAGTCCCTGGCGAACAGGAGCCTCGGAAGCTTTCTTT. The encoded protein is CASSPWRTGASEAFF. The gene calls are TRBV27 and TRBJ1-1; a possible D gene is TRBD1 (5 bases). Germline loops: CDR1 MNHEY, CDR2 SMNVEV (reference sequence). This CDR3 contains 15 residues. V lost 5 bases, J lost 8 bases, and 21 bases lay in between.

V usage is TRBV29-1 and J usage is TRBJ2-5; either TRBD1 or TRBD2 may supply D (5 bases each). Germline V gene data show CDR1 as SQVTM and CDR2 as ANQGSEA. The CDR3 consists of 12 residues. V lost 7 bases and J lost 9, with 18 bases in between. CDR3 in amino acids: CSGGTPPAAQYF. DNA for the CDR3: TGCAGCGGGGGGACCCCGCCCGCGGCCCAGTACTTC.

CDR3 residues: CASRPPAGTGYGYTF. The CDR3 DNA is TGTGCCAGCAGACCCCCCGCCGGGACTGGGTATGGCTACACCTTC. This sequence joins TRBV2 and TRBJ1-2; D is possibly TRBD1 (5 bases). The germline CDR1 and CDR2 sequences are SNHLY and FYNNEI. Trimming took 6 bases from V and 5 from J, leaving 19 bases between them. The CDR3 extends over 15 amino acids.

Concerning this clone: The junction does not match germline at one end; this may be a read error. CDR3: CGWSRFPRDRSYEQYF. CDR3 bases: TGTGGCTGGAGCCGCTTCCCCCGGGACAGATCATACGAGCAGTACTTC. The V gene is TRBV30, the J gene TRBJ2-7, with TRBD1 matching 7 bases. Germline V gives CDR1 GTSNPN, CDR2 SVGIG (reference sequence). This CDR3 is 16 amino acids long.

The chain links TRBV27 to TRBJ2-7, with 8 bases lining up with TRBD2. CDR1 and CDR2 (germline): MNHEY, SMNVEV (reference sequence). Losses at the gene ends were 5 bases for V and 4 bases for J; bases not matched to a gene: 10. This CDR3 has 15 amino acids. CDR3 DNA sequence: TGTGCCAGCAGTCGGACCCGGGGGGGCCTTTACGAGCAGTACTTC. This encodes CASSRTRGGLYEQYF.

In DNA, the CDR3 is TGTGCCAGCAGCTCGGGGGTTGCCTACTCTGGGGCCAACGTCCTGACTTTC. This translates into CASSSGVAYSGANVLTF. This chain joins TRBV11-2 and TRBJ2-6, with D maybe TRBD2 (6 bases). The V gene lost 4 bases and the J gene lost 0 bases, with 13 bases spanning the gap. Per germline, CDR1 SGHAT and CDR2 FQNNGV. The CDR3 runs to 17 residues.

The rearrangement joins TRBV6-5 to TRBJ2-2; 7 positions match TRBD1. The trim removed 2 bases at V and 5 bases at J, leaving 8 bases unmatched. This CDR3 spans 16 amino acids. The germline V gene has CDR1 MNHEY and CDR2 SVGAGI. The CDR3 coding sequence is TGTGCCAGCAGTTACCGGCAGGGGGTGGTAACCGGGGAGCTGTTTTTT. The encoded protein is CASSYRQGVVTGELFF.

This chain uses TRBV5-5 with TRBJ2-7; D uncertain. Trimming pared 2 bases from V and 2 bases from J, leaving 14 bases between. The CDR3 has 15 residues. The germline V gene encodes CDR1 SGHKS and CDR2 YYEKEE (reference sequence). CDR3 sequence (DNA): TGTGCCAGCAGCTTAGCATGGAACAGTCCCTACGAGCAGTACTTC. Its translation: CASSLAWNSPYEQYF.

The V and J genes are TRBV7-3 and TRBJ1-6, with D possibly TRBD1 on 5 matching bases. Germline lookup yields CDR1 SGHTA and CDR2 FQGTGA. The CDR3 is made up of 13 amino acids. The V end was cut by 5 bases, the J end by 7 bases, with 9 bases between. The CDR3 here is CASSLQGNSPLHF. Written as DNA, the CDR3 is TGTGCCAGCAGCCTCCAGGGCAATTCACCCCTCCACTTT. The whole variable domain, remainder taken from reference TRBV7-3 and TRBJ1-6, is GAGVSQTPSNKVTEKGKYVELRCDPISGHTALYWYRQSLGQGPEFLIYFQGTGAADDSGLPNDRFFAVRPEGSVSTLKIQRTERGDSAVYLCASSLQGNSPLHFGNGTRLTVT.

The chain employs TRBV5-1 and TRBJ2-5; D gene ambiguous. Trimming left V 2 bases short and J 5 bases short, with 13 bases between. The CDR3 runs 14 residues. Germline CDR1 SGHRS, CDR2 YFSETQ. CDR3 residues: CASSLQIFSETQYF. Here the CDR3 DNA reads TGCGCCAGCAGCTTACAGATTTTCTCCGAGACCCAGTACTTC.

The rearrangement links TRBV29-1 to TRBJ1-2, with no clear D. Trimming stripped 3 bases from V and 1 base from J, with 12 bases between. CDR3 length equals 14 residues. Germline CDR1 reads SQVTM; CDR2 reads ANQGSEA. In DNA form, the CDR3 reads TGCAGCGTTGATGACTATACACTTAACTATGGCTACACCTTC. This translates into CSVDDYTLNYGYTF.

This clone was observed once. The chain is built from TRBV5-1 and TRBJ2-7; no clear D. Trimming removed 2 bases at V and 3 bases at J, with 12 bases between. CDR1 SGHRS and CDR2 YFSETQ come from the germline V gene. The CDR3 runs to 14 residues. The CDR3 sequence is CASSFGPAVYEQYF. CDR3 coding DNA: TGCGCCAGCAGCTTCGGTCCTGCGGTCTACGAGCAGTACTTC.

The J gene is TRBJ2-3, the V gene TRBV4-2, with 9 bases matching TRBD2. Germline trimming cut 0 bases from V and 2 bases from J; bases unmatched to any gene: 6. The germline gives CDR1 LGHNA, CDR2 YNFKEQ. The CDR3 is 17 amino acids. The CDR3 sequence is CASSQERSGGYTDTQYF. For the CDR3, the DNA is TGTGCCAGCAGCCAAGAGAGAAGCGGGGGGTACACAGATACGCAGTATTTT.

This chain links TRBV12-5 with TRBJ1-1; no firm D call. The CDR3 spans 13 residues. Germline loops: CDR1 LGHNT, CDR2 FRNRAP. The V and J ends lost 1 base and 5 bases respectively, with 8 bases between them. The CDR3 bases are TGTGCTAGTGGTTTGGGGGGAGGGACTGAAGCTTTCTTT. Its translation: CASGLGGGTEAFF.

The chain has TRBV5-1 and TRBJ1-1, with a possible D match to TRBD1 (6 bases). V was trimmed by 2 bases and J by 5 bases, leaving 10 bases between them. In germline, CDR1 is SGHRS, CDR2 YFSETQ. The CDR3 is 13 residues long. The CDR3 nucleotides are TGCGCCAGCAGCTTACAGGGTTGGACTGAAGCTTTCTTT. Amino acids: CASSLQGWTEAFF.